This T cell receptor beta chain was sequenced during a study of shared clonotypes between healthy human individuals. Study details: Those who served as donors were a couple of women and three men between the ages of 18 and 49. The study's findings and limits: Rarefaction gave evidence that sorted-subset sequencing remained incomplete despite large depth. Sample collection involved blood only; tissue repertoires are likely different.

Notes on this clone: What it binds is not known. Other DNA sequences of this sample code for an identical CDR3.

Donors had no recently reported acute infections or vaccinations and were HIV-negative. TCRdb's copy holds only in-frame clones and misses some; the assay was immunoSEQ multiplex PCR. The repertoire holds 2 million to 2.5 million clones, around 92% seen once, with 0.37% in the top ten. The CDR3 consists of 14 residues. With 3 bases removed from V and 4 bases from J, the gap between germline ends came to 10 bases. Looked up from germline, CDR1 is LNHDA and CDR2 is SQIVND (reference sequence). V is TRBV19 and J is TRBJ1-5, with TRBD1 as a possible D gene (5 bases). This sequence was found in a man aged 18-30 years in good health. Some clones in this sample may be carry-over from other donors' samples. Sequenced material: naive CD4+ T cells from PBMCs. Subset given: CD45RA+ positively selected. The DNA for the CDR3 is TGTGCCAGTAGTATTAGGGAGGGGAATCAGCCCCAGCATTTT. Its protein is CASSIREGNQPQHF.